These 23 T cell receptor beta chains came from one sample sequenced in a study of breast tumors, draining lymph nodes, adjacent tissues. Via MiXCR, TCRdb re-called the multiplex PCR reads, giving one row per CDR3 protein. Of approximately 280,000 distinct CDR3 sequences in the sample, 30% to 35% are singletons; the top ten hold roughly 1.1%. Axillary draining lymph nodes of breast cancer patients supplied the node samples. The sample comprised axillary lymph node tissue. These receptors were collected from a female donor with breast cancer. Some clones in this sample may be carry-over from other donors' samples.

This clonotype was recorded many times. The CDR3 nucleotides read TGTGCCAGCAGCTTGGGACCGTTGGAGACCCAGTACTTC. Its translation: CASSLGPLETQYF. The chain combines TRBV9 with TRBJ2-5; D tentatively fits TRBD1 or TRBD2 (5 bases each). CDR3 size: 13 residues. V lost 4 bases, J lost 5 bases, and 12 bases lay in between. Germline loops: CDR1 SGDLS, CDR2 YYNGEE.

Concerning this clonotype itself: Because the CDR3's place on the DNA is in doubt, the DNA is left out and the CDR3 is given as listed by TCRdb. V and J are TRBV6-4 and TRBJ1-2; whether TRBD1, the table's D call, matches the DNA was not checked. The CDR3 is 22 amino acids long, termini counted. Germline CDR1 MRHNA, CDR2 SNTAGT. CDR3 region: CAIESGVHPTSSTSGRTGGYTF.

This clonotype was picked up many times. The genes are TRBV4-3 and TRBJ2-5; 9 bases fit TRBD2. The germline gives CDR1 LGHNA, CDR2 YSLEER. The CDR3 is 18 residues long. V gave up 0 bases and J gave up 1 base; unmatched junction bases: 9. The CDR3 loop reads CASSQDRAIAGVQETQYF. CDR3 bases: TGCGCCAGCAGCCAAGATCGGGCGATAGCGGGAGTCCAAGAGACCCAGTACTTC.

The V gene is TRBV5-6, the J gene TRBJ1-4; D gene ambiguous. The CDR3 has 14 residues. Trimming cost V 0 bases and J 6 bases, with 9 bases left between them. The germline CDR1 and CDR2 sequences are SGHDT and YYEEEE. CDR3: CASSLEADDEKLFF. CDR3 sequence (DNA): TGTGCCAGCAGCTTGGAGGCAGACGATGAAAAACTGTTTTTT. The full variable domain, in which reference TRBV5-6 and TRBJ1-4 provide the parts outside the CDR3, is DAGVTQSPTHLIKTRGQQVTLRCSPKSGHDTVSWYQQALGQGPQFIFQYYEEEERQRGNFPDRFSGHQFPNYSSELNVNALLLGDSALYLCASSLEADDEKLFFGSGTQLSVL.

This clonotype was detected ten times or more. V and J are TRBV19 and TRBJ2-1; D not certain. V was shortened by 3 bases and J by 0 bases, with 9 bases between the two germline ends. The germline V gene encodes CDR1 LNHDA and CDR2 SQIVND (reference sequence). CDR3 size: 15 residues. Here the CDR3 reads CASSIDKSSYNEQFF. The CDR3 DNA follows: TGTGCCAGTAGTATTGACAAGAGCTCCTACAATGAGCAGTTCTTC.

This clonotype was seen many times. This chain connects TRBV20-1 to TRBJ2-1; TRBD2 matches at 8 bases. CDR3 length: 16 amino acids. Unmatched junction bases numbered 9, after V lost 2 bases and J lost 3 bases. Germline V CDR1 and CDR2: DFQATT, SNEGSKA (reference sequence). The CDR3, as DNA: TGCAGTGCTAGAAAGAAAGCGGGAGTTCGCTACAATGAGCAGTTCTTC. It translates to CSARKKAGVRYNEQFF.

In its sample, this clonotype was seen a few times. The chain joins TRBV6-1 to TRBJ1-3, with no clear D. This CDR3 is built from 15 residues. V lost 4 bases and J lost 0, with 10 bases in between. The germline V gene encodes CDR1 MNHNS and CDR2 SASEGT. As DNA, the CDR3 is TGTGCCAGCAGTGCTGAGCGCCGCTCTGGAAACACCATATATTTT. It specifies CASSAERRSGNTIYF.

There are many counts of this clonotype. In DNA, the CDR3 is TGTGCCAGCAGCTTAGTGCGGGGGGCCGGCGGGGAGCTGTTTTTT. This codes for CASSLVRGAGGELFF. The chain joins TRBV7-8 to TRBJ2-2, with 8 positions matching TRBD2. Germline V gives CDR1 SGHVS, CDR2 FQNEAQ. Unmatched junction bases numbered 5, after V lost 1 base and J lost 7 bases. The CDR3 loop spans 15 amino acids.

In this sample, this clonotype turned up many times. The chain carries TRBV20-1 and TRBJ2-1; D might be TRBD2 (5 bases). V was pared by 3 bases and J by 9 bases, with 9 bases between. The CDR3 length is 11 residues. The V gene's germline CDR1 is DFQATT and CDR2 SNEGSKA (reference sequence). CDR3 DNA sequence: TGCAGTGCTAGTGGAGGAGGTGAGCAGTTCTTC. Protein: CSASGGGEQFF.

Ten or more counts support this clonotype. This chain's CDR3 is CASSQGQAVYEQYF. The CDR3 DNA is TGCGCCAGCAGCCAAGGGCAGGCTGTGTACGAGCAGTACTTC. This chain connects TRBV4-1 to TRBJ2-7; D gene ambiguous. CDR1 MGHRA and CDR2 YSYEKL come from the germline V gene. The CDR3 sequence is 14 residues long. V was pared by 1 base and J by 4 bases, with 11 bases between.

There are many counts of this clonotype. V gene TRBV12-3 or TRBV12-4 combines with J gene TRBJ2-7, with unresolved D. Deletions cut 2 bases from V and 4 bases from J, with 12 bases between. This CDR3 comprises 14 residues. The CDR3 sequence: CASSLKPSGYEQYF. The DNA for the CDR3 is TGTGCCAGCAGTTTAAAACCTTCGGGTTACGAGCAGTACTTC.

Ten or more counts support this clonotype. At one of its ends the junction is not consistent with the germline gene, which may arise from a read error. This chain uses TRBV29-1 with TRBJ1-2, with a tentative D call TRBD1 (5 bases). The CDR3 spans 14 residues. Germline V gene data show CDR1 as SQVTM and CDR2 as ANQGSEA. The CDR3 DNA reads TGCAGCGTTGGTCAAAGGGGTTCTAACTATGGCTGCACCTTC. Protein sequence: CSVGQRGSNYGCTF.

This clonotype was seen many times. The rearrangement joins TRBV24-1 to TRBJ2-7; D gene uncertain. V was cut by 3 bases and J by 0 bases, with 11 bases left in between. The CDR3 extends over 15 amino acids. Germline assignment: CDR1 KGHDR and CDR2 SFDVKD. CDR3 bases: TGTGCCACCAGTGATCCCCAGGAGAGCTCCTACGAGCAGTACTTC. This gives the protein CATSDPQESSYEQYF.

This chain uses TRBV29-1 with TRBJ2-3; 10 bases are shared with TRBD1. CDR3 size: 13 residues. Germline-derived CDR1 and CDR2 are SQVTM and ANQGSEA. V was clipped by 8 bases and J by 3 bases; unmatched bases: 5. The DNA for the CDR3 is TGCAGCAGGGACAGGGGAACTACAGATACGCAGTATTTT. The encoded protein is CSRDRGTTDTQYF.

In its sample, this clonotype was seen many times. The V call is TRBV12-3 or TRBV12-4, the J call TRBJ1-2; 7 nucleotides line up with TRBD1. The CDR3 runs to 13 residues. The ends lost 5 bases at V and 3 bases at J; junction bases unmatched: 3. CDR3 region: CASSAGGDYGYTF. CDR3 in DNA: TGTGCCAGCAGTGCAGGGGGAGACTATGGCTACACCTTC.

This clonotype was seen at least ten times. V and J are TRBV6-5 and TRBJ1-4; TRBD1 might be the D (5 bases). CDR1 and CDR2 from the germline V gene are MNHEY and SVGAGI. Trimming took 3 bases from V and 7 from J, leaving 12 bases between them. This CDR3 is built from 14 residues. CDR3 bases: TGTGCCAGCAGTTATAGGGGAGACGGTGAAAAACTGTTTTTT. This encodes CASSYRGDGEKLFF.

This clonotype appeared many times. This chain connects TRBV19 to TRBJ1-5; D remains ambiguous. CDR1 and CDR2 from the germline V gene are LNHDA and SQIVND (reference sequence). The V and J ends lost 3 bases and 4 bases respectively, with 10 bases between them. CDR3 size: 14 residues. CDR3 coding DNA: TGTGCCAGTAGTATCAAAGTGGGGAATCAGCCCCAGCATTTT. Translating it yields CASSIKVGNQPQHF.

At least ten counts were recorded for this clonotype. V and J are TRBV19 and TRBJ1-2; tentative D call: TRBD1 (5 bases). Germline CDR1 is LNHDA and CDR2 is SQIVND (reference sequence). Deletions cut 8 bases from V and 8 bases from J, with 9 bases between. CDR3 length equals 10 residues. The CDR3 reads CASGQGGYTF. CDR3 coding DNA: TGTGCCAGTGGCCAGGGAGGCTACACCTTC.

To note about this clonotype: This may be a read error: a much more frequent sequence differs by one nucleotide. The conserved closing phenylalanine or tryptophan is absent in this CDR3, likely reflecting a read error. This chain uses TRBV6-5 with TRBJ2-1; perhaps TRBD2 as D (6 bases). This CDR3 contains 15 residues. Germline assignment: CDR1 MNHEY and CDR2 SVGAGI. V lost 0 bases to trimming and J lost 8 bases, with 14 bases between them. The CDR3 DNA reads as TGTGCCAGCAGTTACTCGGGACTCAGGGTCGATGAGCAGTTCATC. This gives the protein CASSYSGLRVDEQFI.

V and J are TRBV2 and TRBJ2-5, with D possibly being TRBD2 (5 bases). V lost 7 bases and J lost 5, with 20 bases in between. CDR3 size: 15 residues. CDR1 and CDR2 from the germline V gene are SNHLY and FYNNEI. This chain's CDR3 is CASTEDGNGSETQYF. As DNA, the CDR3 is TGTGCCAGCACGGAGGATGGGAATGGGTCGGAGACCCAGTACTTC.

Remarks on this clonotype: Just one base apart from a much larger clone, this may be a read error. This CDR3 is missing its conserved last phenylalanine or tryptophan, likely due to a read error. The rearrangement uses TRBV11-3 and TRBJ2-7; D gene unclear. Trimming took off 0 bases at V and 6 bases at J, with 9 bases between the two ends. Germline CDR1 SGHNT, CDR2 YENEEA. CDR3 length: 13 amino acids. CDR3 in DNA: TGTGCCAGCAGCTTAGAGAGAAGCTCCGAGCAGTACCTC. Translating it yields CASSLERSSEQYL.

This clonotype was counted at least ten times. This chain links TRBV6-1 with TRBJ1-6; 8 bases align to TRBD1. With 5 bases clipped from V and 9 bases from J, the junction kept 9 bases outside the gene matches. The CDR3 consists of 15 residues. In germline, CDR1 is MNHNS, CDR2 SASEGT. As DNA, the CDR3 is TGTGCCAGCAGTCAACAGGGGGTTGGTAGTTCACCCCTCCACTTT. Translating gives CASSQQGVGSSPLHF.

This clonotype was counted many times. The gene calls are TRBV19 and TRBJ1-2; 7 nucleotides line up with TRBD1. Germline loops: CDR1 LNHDA, CDR2 SQIVND (reference sequence). The CDR3 runs to 14 residues. With V trimmed by 2 bases and J by 3 bases, 3 bases remained unmatched. In nucleotides, the CDR3 is TGTGCCAGTAGTATACACGACAGGGACTATGGCTACACCTTC. Its protein is CASSIHDRDYGYTF. The variable domain in full, with the rest retrieved from reference TRBV19 and TRBJ1-2, is DGGITQSPKYLFRKEGQNVTLSCEQNLNHDAMYWYRQDPGQGLRLIYYSQIVNDFQKGDIAEGYSVSREKKESFPLTVTSAQKNPTAFYLCASSIHDRDYGYTFGSGTRLTVV.